The 11 T cell receptor beta chains in this list originate from one sample, sequenced in a study of blood T cell repertoires in COVID-19. The repertoire was sequenced with immunoSEQ multiplex PCR; TCRdb's copy has only in-frame clones and lacks some. This sample has 250,000 or so clones; around 90% occur once, and the top ten carry roughly 3%. The sequencing input was peripheral blood. These receptors all stem from a man aged 25-45 years with COVID-19, enrolled during active disease.

Note on this clone: At one end the junction does not follow the germline gene, possibly because of a read error. The genes are TRBV19 and TRBJ1-5; D unresolved. This CDR3 comprises 13 residues. Germline lookup yields CDR1 LNHDA and CDR2 SQIVND (reference sequence). The CDR3 sequence is CASSTNSDRPQHF. CDR3 DNA: TGTGCCAGCAGTACTAACTCCGATAGACCCCAGCATTTT.

This clone occurred a few times. The chain is built from TRBV12-3 or TRBV12-4 and TRBJ1-1; D is possibly TRBD1 (6 bases). V was shortened by 5 bases and J by 5 bases, with 12 bases between the two germline ends. The CDR3 extends over 13 amino acids. The CDR3: CASSTGWRTEAFF. For the CDR3, the DNA is TGTGCCAGCAGTACAGGGTGGAGAACTGAAGCTTTCTTT.

The genes are TRBV11-3 and TRBJ1-1, with TRBD1 matching over 9 bases. Trimming took 4 bases from V and 9 from J; bases not matched to a gene: 3. This CDR3 has 12 amino acids. The germline CDR1 and CDR2 sequences are SGHNT and YENEEA. The CDR3 nucleotides are TGTGCCAGCAGCTCACAGGGGGCGCAAGCTTTCTTT. Amino acids: CASSSQGAQAFF.

CDR3 sequence: CAWSPPPGTSGSRQETQYF. The CDR3 region has the DNA TGTGCCTGGAGTCCCCCCCCCGGGACTAGCGGGAGTAGACAAGAGACCCAGTACTTC. J is TRBJ2-5 and V is TRBV30, with TRBD2 matching over 14 bases. Looked up from germline, CDR1 is GTSNPN and CDR2 is SVGIG (reference sequence). J was trimmed by 2 bases and V by 2 bases; bases with no gene match: 13. The CDR3 spans 19 residues.

The chain carries TRBV6-5 and TRBJ1-1; D perhaps matches TRBD1 (6 bases). Trimming shortened V by 0 bases and J by 10 bases, and 15 bases separated the two germline ends. The CDR3 extends over 14 amino acids. CDR1 is MNHEY, CDR2 SVGAGI, per germline. The CDR3, as DNA: TGTGCCAGCAGTTACTCGATGCAGGGGAGTAGAGCTTTCTTT. Translation gives CASSYSMQGSRAFF.

The CDR3 DNA sequence: TGCAGTGCTGGTGGACTAGCGGATTTGGAGCAGTTCTTC. This gives the protein CSAGGLADLEQFF. The chain employs TRBV20-1 and TRBJ2-1, with 10 bases lining up with TRBD2. Per germline, CDR1 DFQATT and CDR2 SNEGSKA (reference sequence). The CDR3 has 13 residues. V trimming: 5 bases; J trimming: 10 bases; junction bases outside the gene matches: 8.

This clone was observed a handful of times. The chain employs TRBV28 and TRBJ2-7, with 7 bases matching TRBD1. CDR3 length: 13 amino acids. Per germline, CDR1 MDHEN and CDR2 SYDVKM. J lost 4 bases, V lost 6 bases, and 6 bases had no gene match. The CDR3 sequence: CASRPGQQYEQYF. In nucleotides, the CDR3 is TGTGCCAGCAGACCGGGACAGCAATACGAGCAGTACTTC.

This clone was detected only once. CDR3 amino acids: CASSQGTGELFF. The DNA for the CDR3 is TGTGCCAGCAGCCAGGGAACCGGGGAGCTGTTTTTT. V usage is TRBV12-3 or TRBV12-4 and J usage is TRBJ2-2, with a weak D call TRBD1 (5 bases). The CDR3 consists of 12 residues. V lost 6 bases and J 5 bases, leaving 7 bases between the germline ends.

This rearrangement joins TRBV6-5 to TRBJ2-1; D is uncertain. The CDR3 covers 12 residues. Germline V gene lookup returns CDR1 MNHEY and CDR2 SVGAGI. V lost 8 bases, J lost 15 bases, and 20 bases lay in between. The CDR3 sequence is CASHTEQPRRFF. CDR3 nucleotide sequence: TGTGCCAGCCATACGGAACAACCGAGGCGGTTCTTC.

This chain joins TRBV2 and TRBJ2-1, with 14 bases identical to TRBD2. Germline V gene lookup returns CDR1 SNHLY and CDR2 FYNNEI. V gave up 8 bases and J gave up 6 bases; unmatched junction bases: 0. This CDR3 comprises 13 residues. CDR3 nucleotides: TGTGCCAGCGGGACTAGCGGGAGCAATGAGCAGTTCTTC. Its translation is CASGTSGSNEQFF.

The genes are TRBV15 and TRBJ1-5; a possible D gene is TRBD1 (5 bases). The V gene lost 0 bases and the J gene lost 3 bases, with 9 bases spanning the gap. CDR3 length equals 15 residues. Germline V gives CDR1 LNHNV, CDR2 YYDKDF (reference sequence). Here the CDR3 DNA reads TGTGCCACCAGCAGAGATCTAGGGGCCAATCAGCCCCAGCATTTT. Protein product: CATSRDLGANQPQHF.